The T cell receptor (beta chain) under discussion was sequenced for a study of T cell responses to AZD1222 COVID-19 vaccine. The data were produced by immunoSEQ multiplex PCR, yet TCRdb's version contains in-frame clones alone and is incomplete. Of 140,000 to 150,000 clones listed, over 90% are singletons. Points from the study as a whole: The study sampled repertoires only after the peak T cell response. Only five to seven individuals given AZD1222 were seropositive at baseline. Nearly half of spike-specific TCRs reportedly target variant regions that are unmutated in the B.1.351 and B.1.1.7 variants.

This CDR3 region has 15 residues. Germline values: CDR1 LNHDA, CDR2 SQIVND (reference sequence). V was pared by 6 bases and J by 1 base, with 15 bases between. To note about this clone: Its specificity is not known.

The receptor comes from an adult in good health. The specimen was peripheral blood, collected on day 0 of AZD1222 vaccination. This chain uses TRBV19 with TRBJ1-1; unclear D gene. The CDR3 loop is CASRWEPFQNTEAFF. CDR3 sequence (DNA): TGTGCCAGTAGGTGGGAGCCGTTCCAGAACACTGAAGCTTTCTTT.